Below, 7 T cell receptor beta chains from the same sample are listed, as sequenced in a study of shared clonotypes between healthy human individuals. TCRdb's copy holds only in-frame clones and misses some; the assay was immunoSEQ multiplex PCR. The sample consists of under 650,000 clones, 90% to 96% of them appearing once. Sequenced material: naive CD4+ T cells sorted from blood. Subset specified: CD45RA+ positively selected. The receptors originated from a woman aged 25-40 years in good health.

This chain joins TRBV6-1 and TRBJ1-1; no reliable D call. Between the trimmed V and J ends, which lost 5 bases and 5 bases, there was a span of 18 bases. There are 15 residues in the CDR3. Germline assignment: CDR1 MNHNS and CDR2 SASEGT. The CDR3 DNA follows: TGTGCCAGCAGTCCGCTCGGGGAGGTACGGACTGAAGCTTTCTTT. Translating gives CASSPLGEVRTEAFF.

This clone showed up just once. The CDR3 is CASSVDLGFSTDTQYF. The CDR3 nucleotides are TGTGCCAGCAGCGTAGATCTTGGGTTTAGCACAGATACGCAGTATTTT. V usage is TRBV9 and J usage is TRBJ2-3; the D is unclear. The CDR3 consists of 16 residues. CDR1 and CDR2 (germline): SGDLS, YYNGEE. Trimming took 0 bases from V and 0 from J, leaving 11 bases between them.

In its sample, this clone was seen a few times. The CDR3 DNA reads as TGTGCCAGCAGTCCACACAGGGACGTGGCTTTCTTT. Protein: CASSPHRDVAFF. The chain carries TRBV27 and TRBJ1-1; D might be TRBD1 (6 bases). The CDR3 is 12 residues long. CDR1 and CDR2 from the germline V gene are MNHEY and SMNVEV (reference sequence). The germline V and J ends were trimmed by 5 bases and 11 bases, with 15 bases remaining between them.

This clone appeared a single time. The chain carries TRBV10-2 and TRBJ2-2; 11 bases are shared with TRBD2. Germline V lookup: CDR1 WSHSY, CDR2 SAAADI. The J segment lost 5 bases and the V segment lost 3 bases, leaving 5 bases of the junction unmatched. The CDR3 covers 16 residues. The DNA for the CDR3 is TGCGCCAGCAGTGATTCCCTAGCGGGAGGAACCGGGGAGCTGTTTTTT. This sequence encodes CASSDSLAGGTGELFF.

This chain uses TRBV18 with TRBJ2-3; D may be TRBD1 or TRBD2 (5 bases each). Germline CDR1 and CDR2: KGHSH and LQKENI. V shed 1 base and J shed 0 bases, with 11 bases lying between them. This CDR3 contains 16 residues. CDR3 nucleotides: TGTGCCAGCTCACCACGTGTCGGGGCTAGCACAGATACGCAGTATTTT. Translated, it gives CASSPRVGASTDTQYF. Drawing the rest from reference TRBV18 and TRBJ2-3, the complete variable domain is NAGVMQNPRHLVRRRGQEARLRCSPMKGHSHVYWYRQLPEEGLKFMVYLQKENIIDESGMPKERFSAEFPKEGPSILRIQQVVRGDSAAYFCASSPRVGASTDTQYFGPGTRLTVL.

J is TRBJ1-2 and V is TRBV5-1; the D gene is possibly TRBD1 (5 bases). Germline V lookup: CDR1 SGHRS, CDR2 YFSETQ. This CDR3 contains 13 residues. V was cut by 4 bases and J by 7 bases, with 14 bases left in between. The CDR3 sequence is CASSQYQGTGYTF. The CDR3, as DNA: TGCGCCAGCAGCCAATATCAGGGAACTGGCTACACCTTC.

This rearrangement joins TRBV18 to TRBJ1-5, with TRBD1 matching over 11 bases. Germline-derived CDR1 and CDR2 are KGHSH and LQKENI. V shed 5 bases and J 6 bases; nucleotides not matched to a gene: 3. The CDR3 has 14 residues. For the CDR3, the DNA is TGTGCCAGCTCAACGGACAGGGGGCTTCAGCCCCAGCATTTT. This sequence encodes CASSTDRGLQPQHF.